This T cell receptor beta chain was obtained from a study of shared clonotypes between healthy human individuals. CDR1 is SGHNT and CDR2 is YYREEE in the germline V gene (reference sequence). The length of the CDR3 is 15 residues. Trimming cost V 5 bases and J 6 bases; bases outside gene matches: 7. Produced via immunoSEQ multiplex PCR; TCRdb's table is partial and in-frame only. The table has some 320,000 clones, about nine tenths seen once; the top ten hold around 16%. Recent acute infections and vaccinations were absent in the healthy HIV-negative adult donors. The TCR originated in a man younger than 35 in good health. The material sequenced was memory CD8+ T cells sorted from blood. As for subset: CD45RO+ cells pooled with CCR7-negative TemRA cells. The chain combines TRBV5-4 with TRBJ2-1; 11 nucleotides agree with TRBD1. Written as DNA, the CDR3 is TGTGCCAGCAGACAGGACAGGGGGCGCGCCAATGAGCAGTTCTTC. This encodes CASRQDRGRANEQFF.